The 6 T cell receptor beta chains below all came from one sample that was sequenced in a study of glioma-infiltrating T cells after dendritic cell vaccination. Sequencing was performed with immunoSEQ multiplex PCR; in TCRdb, only in-frame clones are kept and a portion is missing. Of about 67,000 clones listed, around 81% are singletons. The sample in question was blood, obtained before dendritic cell vaccination. The receptors were sampled from a human donor with glioblastoma.

This chain joins TRBV14 and TRBJ2-6; 9 bases are a match to TRBD1. The V gene's germline CDR1 is SGHDN and CDR2 FVKESK. Losses at the gene ends were 5 bases for V and 0 bases for J; bases not matched to a gene: 11. The CDR3 contains 19 residues. CDR3 sequence reads: CASSSNLGQGFSGANVLTF. The CDR3 DNA reads TGTGCCAGCAGCTCCAACCTGGGACAGGGCTTCTCTGGGGCCAACGTCCTGACTTTC.

The chain carries TRBV25-1 and TRBJ2-7, with a weak D call TRBD1 (6 bases). Germline V gives CDR1 MGHDK, CDR2 SYGVNS. V lost 3 bases, J lost 2 bases, and 11 bases lay in between. The CDR3 extends over 14 amino acids. The CDR3 region is CASSEYRAAYEQYF. The CDR3, as DNA: TGTGCCAGCAGTGAGTACAGGGCTGCCTACGAGCAGTACTTC.

The chain has TRBV5-4 and TRBJ2-5, with D unresolved. V shed 0 bases and J shed 4 bases, with 4 bases lying between them. Germline lookup yields CDR1 SGHNT and CDR2 YYREEE (reference sequence). The CDR3 is made up of 12 amino acids. The CDR3 bases are TGTGCCAGCAGCTTGGATCGAGAGACCCAGTACTTC. It encodes CASSLDRETQYF.

The count of this clone is one. The rearrangement uses TRBV14 and TRBJ1-1, with D perhaps TRBD1 (5 bases). The length of the CDR3 is 13 residues. Between the trimmed V and J ends, which lost 4 bases and 4 bases, there was a span of 10 bases. Germline V gene sequence: CDR1 SGHDN, CDR2 FVKESK. The CDR3 bases are TGTGCCAGCAGCCCCAGACAGTTCACTGAAGCTTTCTTT. This gives the protein CASSPRQFTEAFF.

J is TRBJ2-7 and V is TRBV7-2; possibly TRBD1 for D (5 bases). The CDR3 runs to 13 residues. Germline V lookup: CDR1 SGHTA, CDR2 FQGNSA. Trimming cost V 5 bases and J 4 bases, with 12 bases left between them. The CDR3 region has the DNA TGTGCCAGCAGCACCCGACAGAAATACGAGCAGTACTTC. Protein: CASSTRQKYEQYF.

This clone was observed once. This chain connects TRBV10-2 to TRBJ1-6; a weak D match, TRBD1 (5 bases). V was clipped by 2 bases and J by 5 bases, with 7 bases between them. Germline CDR1 reads WSHSY; CDR2 reads SAAADI. This CDR3 is built from 14 residues. CDR3 sequence (DNA): TGCGCCAGCAGTGAGCCAGGGAATAATTCACCCCTCCACTTT. It codes for CASSEPGNNSPLHF.